The 25 T cell receptor beta chains below were found in one sample sequenced in a study of cytomegalovirus exposure and HLA in healthy donors. Assay: immunoSEQ multiplex PCR; the TCRdb copy retains only in-frame clones and omits some. The sample lists some 130,000 clones, approximately 84% seen once, with under 1.5% in the top ten. Input material: PBMCs. The source of these receptors is a woman aged 30 to 39 in good health and CMV-seronegative.

The rearrangement joins TRBV11-3 to TRBJ2-1, with 10 bases fitting TRBD2. J gave up 4 bases and V 1 base, and 4 bases lay outside the gene matches. This CDR3 contains 16 residues. Germline V lookup: CDR1 SGHNT, CDR2 YENEEA. CDR3 sequence: CASSLVSGGGYNEQFF. In DNA form, the CDR3 reads TGTGCCAGCAGCTTAGTAAGCGGGGGGGGATACAATGAGCAGTTCTTC.

The V gene is TRBV25-1, the J gene TRBJ1-1; D uncertain. CDR3 size: 13 residues. V was cut by 4 bases and J by 2 bases, with 8 bases left in between. Germline V gives CDR1 MGHDK, CDR2 SYGVNS. The CDR3 coding sequence is TGTGCCAGCAGTGTTCATTCCAACACTGAAGCTTTCTTT. Its translation: CASSVHSNTEAFF.

Details on this clone: The junction and the germline gene differ at one end; a read error may be behind it. The rearrangement joins TRBV15 to TRBJ2-1; TRBD1 matches at 8 bases. CDR1 is LNHNV and CDR2 is YYDKDF in the germline V gene (reference sequence). The CDR3 runs to 16 residues. CDR3 amino acids: CATSRVFPGQGGVRLF. As DNA, the CDR3 is TGTGCCACCAGCAGAGTGTTCCCCGGACAGGGCGGGGTAAGGCTCTTC.

CDR3 sequence reads: CASSINLAGTEAFF. Here the CDR3 DNA reads TGTGCCAGTAGTATCAACCTCGCGGGCACTGAAGCTTTCTTT. V is TRBV19 and J is TRBJ1-1; D uncertain. The germline V gene encodes CDR1 LNHDA and CDR2 SQIVND (reference sequence). V lost 3 bases to trimming and J lost 4 bases, with 12 bases between them. The CDR3 sequence is 14 residues long.

J is TRBJ1-5 and V is TRBV7-2, with a tentative D call TRBD1 (6 bases). The CDR3 runs 14 residues. The germline V gene encodes CDR1 SGHTA and CDR2 FQGNSA. Trimming pared 1 base from V and 9 bases from J, leaving 13 bases between. The CDR3 loop reads CASSLGTEWWPQHF. CDR3 nucleotide sequence: TGTGCCAGCAGCTTAGGGACAGAGTGGTGGCCCCAGCATTTT.

Only a few counts were recorded for this clone. DNA for the CDR3: TGTGCCAGCAGAATACAGGGGAACACCGGGGAGCTGTTTTTT. It is translated as CASRIQGNTGELFF. The rearrangement uses TRBV6-1 and TRBJ2-2, with D perhaps TRBD1 (6 bases). The V and J ends lost 6 bases and 1 base respectively, with 9 bases between them. Germline CDR1 reads MNHNS; CDR2 reads SASEGT. The CDR3 is made up of 14 amino acids.

The CDR3 nucleotides read TGTGCCAGCAGCAAGGGACAGGGTACCTATGGCTACACCTTC. It yields the protein CASSKGQGTYGYTF. The V gene is TRBV7-3, the J gene TRBJ1-2; 9 nucleotides agree with TRBD1. The V and J ends lost 5 bases and 4 bases, in that order; junction bases with no gene match: 5. Germline V lookup: CDR1 SGHTA, CDR2 FQGTGA. This CDR3 has 14 amino acids.

This rearrangement joins TRBV27 to TRBJ2-1; no definite D call. V gave up 3 bases and J gave up 7 bases, with 4 bases separating them. The CDR3 is made up of 11 amino acids. Germline values: CDR1 MNHEY, CDR2 SMNVEV (reference sequence). The DNA of the CDR3 is TGTGCCAGCAGTTTTCGTAATGAGCAGTTCTTC. It translates to CASSFRNEQFF.

This chain connects TRBV2 to TRBJ1-3; D remains unclear. The CDR3 spans 16 residues. Germline CDR1 and CDR2: SNHLY and FYNNEI. Trimming removed 0 bases at V and 0 bases at J, with 9 bases between. As DNA, the CDR3 is TGTGCCAGCAGTGAAGCGGCAGGCAGCTCTGGAAACACCATATATTTT. Translation gives CASSEAAGSSGNTIYF.

The CDR3 spells CASSLGVGTYNEQFF. The DNA for the CDR3 is TGTGCCAGCAGCTTGGGAGTCGGAACCTACAATGAGCAGTTCTTC. The V call is TRBV6-6, the J call TRBJ2-1; D is perhaps TRBD2 (5 bases). With 6 bases removed from V and 2 bases from J, the gap between germline ends came to 14 bases. The germline CDR1 and CDR2 sequences are MNHNY and SVGAGI (reference sequence). The CDR3 has 15 amino acids.

This clone was found a few times. J is TRBJ1-1 and V is TRBV12-5; no reliable D call. The CDR3 has 11 amino acids. The V gene's germline CDR1 is LGHNT and CDR2 FRNRAP. The V and J ends lost 6 bases and 2 bases respectively, with 4 bases between them. Written as DNA, the CDR3 is TGTGCTAGTGGACAAAACACTGAAGCTTTCTTT. Translated: CASGQNTEAFF.

This chain uses TRBV7-2 with TRBJ2-6, with 10 bases that match TRBD2. CDR3 length: 18 residues. With 7 bases clipped from V and 4 bases from J, the junction kept 13 bases outside the gene matches. The germline V gene encodes CDR1 SGHTA and CDR2 FQGNSA. CDR3 sequence reads: CASKRPGTSAPGANVLTF. CDR3 DNA sequence: TGTGCCAGCAAACGACCCGGGACTAGCGCCCCCGGGGCCAACGTCCTGACTTTC.

The chain links TRBV19 to TRBJ1-5, with 8 bases that match TRBD1. Germline values: CDR1 LNHDA, CDR2 SQIVND (reference sequence). The CDR3 extends over 16 amino acids. V shed 5 bases, J shed 2 bases, and the junction held 8 bases outside the gene matches. The CDR3 is CASSGWTGRGNQPQHF. The CDR3 DNA reads TGTGCCAGTAGTGGGTGGACAGGGCGGGGCAATCAGCCCCAGCATTTT. Supplemented by reference TRBV19 and TRBJ1-5, the full variable domain reads DGGITQSPKYLFRKEGQNVTLSCEQNLNHDAMYWYRQDPGQGLRLIYYSQIVNDFQKGDIAEGYSVSREKKESFPLTVTSAQKNPTAFYLCASSGWTGRGNQPQHFGDGTRLSIL.

The V gene is TRBV29-1, the J gene TRBJ2-7; 8 bases line up with TRBD1. The CDR3 covers 15 residues. Unmatched junction bases numbered 13, after V lost 6 bases and J lost 3 bases. The V gene's germline CDR1 is SQVTM and CDR2 ANQGSEA. CDR3 DNA: TGCAGCGTCCGTTTCGACAGGGGTGCCGGCTACGAGCAGTACTTC. Translation gives CSVRFDRGAGYEQYF.

DNA for the CDR3: TGTGCCAGCTCACCCCTGTCCTACGAGCAGTACTTC. It specifies CASSPLSYEQYF. The gene calls are TRBV18 and TRBJ2-7; D not certain. CDR3 length equals 12 residues. Trimming shortened V by 3 bases and J by 1 base, and 4 bases separated the two germline ends. Germline V gives CDR1 KGHSH, CDR2 LQKENI.

The table lists this clone with a count of one. This chain joins TRBV11-2 and TRBJ2-1; 8 bases map to TRBD2. Germline trimming cut 0 bases from V and 8 bases from J; bases unmatched to any gene: 6. Germline CDR1 reads SGHAT; CDR2 reads FQNNGV. There are 15 residues in the CDR3. CDR3 coding DNA: TGTGCCAGCAGCTTAGAACCTAGCGGGTCGTATGAGCAGTTCTTC. Translation: CASSLEPSGSYEQFF.

This clone appeared once. The chain is built from TRBV2 and TRBJ2-2; possibly TRBD1 for D (5 bases). This CDR3 contains 16 residues. V dropped 7 bases and J dropped 2 bases, with 17 bases sitting between them. The germline V gene encodes CDR1 SNHLY and CDR2 FYNNEI. CDR3 protein: CASTPSAQGNTGELFF. Here the CDR3 DNA reads TGTGCCAGCACCCCCTCGGCTCAGGGTAACACCGGGGAGCTGTTTTTT. Full variable domain (outside the CDR3, taken from reference TRBV2 and TRBJ2-2): EPEVTQTPSHQVTQMGQEVILRCVPISNHLYFYWYRQILGQKVEFLVSFYNNEISEKSEIFDDQFSVERPDGSNFTLKIRSTKLEDSAMYFCASTPSAQGNTGELFFGEGSRLTVL.

This chain connects TRBV4-1 to TRBJ2-5; a possible D gene is TRBD1 (6 bases). Germline CDR1 and CDR2: MGHRA and YSYEKL. The ends were cut back, 5 bases at V and 5 bases at J, with 12 bases in the middle. CDR3 size: 13 residues. The CDR3 nucleotides are TGCGCCAGCAGCAGACAGGCAAGCGAGACCCAGTACTTC. Translation gives CASSRQASETQYF.

The chain joins TRBV5-1 to TRBJ2-2; 12 bases line up with TRBD2. CDR1 is SGHRS, CDR2 YFSETQ, per germline. The CDR3 runs to 17 residues. Germline trimming cut 5 bases from V and 1 base from J; bases unmatched to any gene: 6. In nucleotides, the CDR3 is TGCGCCAGCAGTCAGACTAGCGGGGGCCGGAACACCGGGGAGCTGTTTTTT. Its translation is CASSQTSGGRNTGELFF.

V gene TRBV2 combines with J gene TRBJ1-2; a weak D match, TRBD1 (5 bases). The V gene's germline CDR1 is SNHLY and CDR2 FYNNEI. The V and J ends lost 7 bases and 7 bases respectively, with 16 bases between them. The CDR3 runs to 13 residues. The DNA of the CDR3 is TGTGCCAGCAATCTGGGGCTGGATCGTGGCTACACCTTC. Translating gives CASNLGLDRGYTF.

The chain employs TRBV2 and TRBJ1-1; TRBD1 agrees at 7 bases. CDR1 and CDR2 (germline): SNHLY, FYNNEI. The CDR3 runs 12 residues. V dropped 6 bases and J dropped 7; count of bases not matched to a gene: 5. The CDR3 DNA reads TGTGCCAGCAGGCTGGGACAGATTGAAGCTTTCTTT. Translated: CASRLGQIEAFF.

The chain joins TRBV7-3 to TRBJ1-5, with a possible D match to TRBD1 (5 bases). The CDR3 has 13 residues. V was shortened by 8 bases and J by 4 bases, with 12 bases between the two germline ends. Germline CDR1 SGHTA, CDR2 FQGTGA. The CDR3 is CASPLGGNQPQHF. The CDR3 nucleotides are TGTGCCAGCCCCCTCGGGGGGAATCAGCCCCAGCATTTT.

The chain has TRBV5-1 and TRBJ1-4; a weak D match, TRBD1 (5 bases). Germline-derived CDR1 and CDR2 are SGHRS and YFSETQ. Trimming pared 2 bases from V and 7 bases from J, leaving 12 bases between. This CDR3 contains 14 residues. The CDR3 is CASSFQGAREKLFF. The CDR3 nucleotides are TGCGCCAGCAGCTTTCAAGGGGCTCGTGAAAAACTGTTTTTT.

The chain is built from TRBV2 and TRBJ2-7; D might be TRBD2 (5 bases). Germline values: CDR1 SNHLY, CDR2 FYNNEI. Between the trimmed V and J ends, which lost 4 bases and 7 bases, there was a span of 17 bases. The CDR3 loop spans 14 amino acids. The chain's CDR3 is CASSVVLPSGEQYF. CDR3 bases: TGTGCCAGCAGTGTGGTACTACCTTCGGGGGAGCAGTACTTC.

The CDR3 region has the DNA TGCGCCAGCCAACCCGGGACAGGGGATACCGGGGAGCTGTTTTTT. This sequence encodes CASQPGTGDTGELFF. The chain carries TRBV4-1 and TRBJ2-2; 10 bases agree with TRBD1. Trimming at V came to 8 bases and at J to 5 bases, leaving 8 bases not matched to a gene. This CDR3 comprises 15 residues. Germline V gene lookup returns CDR1 MGHRA and CDR2 YSYEKL.